The present entry profiles one TCR beta chain with its context. The antigen is unknown. CDR1 is SEHNR, CDR2 FQNEAQ, per germline (reference sequence). This CDR3 spans 16 amino acids. V shed 0 bases, J shed 4 bases, and the junction held 8 bases outside the gene matches. Regulatory T cells were sorted as CD4+CD25hiCD127low/negative. This specimen belongs to a study of B cell selection in AIRE deficiency. TCRdb's table, derived via immunoSEQ multiplex PCR, lists solely in-frame clones and lacks some. This sample carries 20,000 to 25,000 clones, about nine tenths of them seen once, and the ten largest clones take roughly 1.4%. Study results and limitations: Healthy donors alone shared 30% to 35% of approximately 3,500 Treg sequences; patients alone more than 8.5%. Shared Treg sequences had shorter CDR3s, biased toward rearrangements with few non-templated insertions. With only TCRbeta sequenced, over 30% of shared healthy Treg sequences overlapped Tconv.

This TCR was recovered from a human donor in good health. Material: CD4+CD25+ Tregs sorted from PBMCs. The V gene is TRBV7-9, the J gene TRBJ1-2; 7 bases map to TRBD1. The CDR3: CASSLAQTWTGYGYTF. The CDR3 nucleotides are TGTGCCAGCAGCTTAGCGCAGACCTGGACAGGCTATGGCTACACCTTC. Variable domain in full (rest from reference TRBV7-9 and TRBJ1-2): DTGVSQNPRHKITKRGQNVTFRCDPISEHNRLYWYRQTLGQGPEFLTYFQNEAQLEKSRLLSDRFSAERPKGSFSTLEIQRTEQGDSAMYLCASSLAQTWTGYGYTFGSGTRLTVV.